This T cell receptor beta chain was recorded in a study of T cells after yellow fever vaccination (dated by TCRdb to the late 2010s). About the study as a whole: The SMART-Seq v4 Ultra Low Input RNA kit was used to prepare libraries from fractions with low cell numbers. Bulk TCR alpha and beta repertoires were sequenced longitudinally to track T-cell clones before and after primary and booster YFV17D yellow fever vaccination. The cohort comprised two healthy male donors, one aged 18 to 30 and one aged 30 to 40 years. Bulk PBMC replicates and cell subsets were isolated from blood drawn at multiple timepoints before and after both primary and secondary immunization. General findings and caveats noted by the study authors: After the booster, most clones that had expanded after primary vaccination were detected again (approximately 97% of CD4 and around 88% of CD8), suggesting broad maintenance of memory. The secondary T-cell response was weaker than the primary response but faster, peaking on day 5 instead of day 15. A small share of clonotypes was detected in both CD4 and CD8 compartments, with the overlap likely arising from convergent recombination. Computational filtering was needed because FACS-sorted repertoires could contain abundant contaminating clonotypes from the bulk population. Only a couple of donors were included in the study, so the extent to which the findings can be generalized is limited.

The treatment or condition tag for this specimen amounts to: live attenuated yellow fever vaccine strain. PBMCs were isolated from peripheral blood using a standard Ficoll-Paque protocol. CD4 and CD8 T-cell fractions were isolated with Dynabeads CD4 and CD8 positive selection kits. RNA was extracted with TriZol from bulk PBMCs, CD4 and CD8 fractions, and dextramer-positive and dextramer-negative fractions. The CDR3 numbers 15 residues from cysteine through phenylalanine. Left in the record is the CDR3 DNA by itself, 45 bases read in frame from the first base. TCR cDNA was synthesized by 5'RACE template switching, through which a universal primer site and unique molecular identifiers were introduced. cDNA synthesis was primed from both the TCR alpha and TCR beta constant segments. Library amplification used two PCR steps, and the second PCR step added sample barcodes and sequencing adapters. Sequencing of libraries was performed on Illumina HiSeq 2500 (2x100 bp) or NovaSeq (2x150 bp). As for the authors' bioinformatics: MIGEC was used to demultiplex reads and collapse the reads into UMI consensus sequences, and MiXCR was used for V(D)J alignment. Vaccine-responding clonotypes were identified with edgeR using replicate PBMC samples, with FDR below 0.01 and a log2 fold change above 5 up to day 15 being required. Each bulk clonotype was labeled CD4 or CD8 based on which sequenced repertoire, CD4 or CD8, contained the clonotype at higher abundance. TCRdb reprocessed the public reads (quality trimming at Q25 with fastp, clone calling with MiXCR) and kept in-frame beta chains. CDR3 protein sequences are deduplicated, and each keeps its most common genes and DNA. These V and J calls rely on TCRdb rather than the paper's analysis. The sample table lists tens of thousands of distinct CDR3 sequences, under 4.5% of them with a count of one. The ten largest account for about 47% of the sample.

This clonotype was observed at least ten times. No cognate antigen has been identified for it. The record has no base qualities; no much larger clone is one base away. The chain is encoded by TRBV21-1 joined to TRBJ1-5; the D call TRBD1 from the table was never checked on the DNA. TRBV21-1 is flagged as a pseudogene. The receptor comes from a man aged 25-45 years who received the YFV17D yellow fever vaccine. The material sequenced was CD8+ T cells sorted from PBMCs, taken 5 days after the yellow fever booster vaccination. The nucleotide sequence reads as follows: TGTGCCAGCAGCAACTCGAACGGGGGAAGGCAGCCCCAGCATTTT. This codes for CASSNSNGGRQPQHF.